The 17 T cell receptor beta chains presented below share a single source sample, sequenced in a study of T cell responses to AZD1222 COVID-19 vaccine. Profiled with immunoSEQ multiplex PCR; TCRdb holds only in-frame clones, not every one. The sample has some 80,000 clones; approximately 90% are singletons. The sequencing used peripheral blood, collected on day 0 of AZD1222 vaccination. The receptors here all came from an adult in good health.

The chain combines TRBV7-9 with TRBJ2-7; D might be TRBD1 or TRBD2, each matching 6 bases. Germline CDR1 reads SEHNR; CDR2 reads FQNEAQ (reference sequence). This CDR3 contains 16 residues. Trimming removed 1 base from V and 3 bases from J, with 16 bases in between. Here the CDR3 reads CASSLGGGRGVYEQYF. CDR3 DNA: TGTGCCAGCAGCTTAGGAGGGGGGCGAGGGGTCTACGAGCAGTACTTC.

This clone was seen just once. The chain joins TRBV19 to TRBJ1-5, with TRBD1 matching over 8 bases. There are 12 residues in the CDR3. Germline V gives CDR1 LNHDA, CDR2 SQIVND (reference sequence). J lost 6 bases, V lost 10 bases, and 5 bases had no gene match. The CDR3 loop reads CATDRGGQPQHF. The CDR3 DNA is TGTGCCACCGACAGGGGCGGTCAGCCCCAGCATTTT.

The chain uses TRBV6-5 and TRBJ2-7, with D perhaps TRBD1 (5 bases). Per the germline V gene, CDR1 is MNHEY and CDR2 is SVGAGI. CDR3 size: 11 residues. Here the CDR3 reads CASTPGIWSSV. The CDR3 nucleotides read TGTGCCAGCACTCCAGGGATTTGGTCGTCGGTC.

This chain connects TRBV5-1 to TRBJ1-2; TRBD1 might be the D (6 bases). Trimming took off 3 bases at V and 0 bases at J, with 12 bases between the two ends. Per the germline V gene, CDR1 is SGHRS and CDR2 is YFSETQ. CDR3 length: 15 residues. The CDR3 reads CASSSGHFANYGYTF. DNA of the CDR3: TGCGCCAGCAGCTCGGGACACTTTGCTAACTATGGCTACACCTTC.

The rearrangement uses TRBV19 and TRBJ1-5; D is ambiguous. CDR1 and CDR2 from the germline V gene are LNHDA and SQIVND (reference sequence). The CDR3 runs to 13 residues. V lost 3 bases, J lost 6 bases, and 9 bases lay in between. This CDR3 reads CASSIMSGQPQHF. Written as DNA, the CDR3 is TGTGCCAGTAGTATCATGAGTGGTCAGCCCCAGCATTTT.

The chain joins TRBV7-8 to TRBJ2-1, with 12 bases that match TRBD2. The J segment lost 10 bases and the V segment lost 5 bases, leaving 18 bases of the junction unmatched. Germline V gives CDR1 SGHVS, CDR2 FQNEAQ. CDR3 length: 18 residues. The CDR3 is CASSPRAPLAGGQGEQFF. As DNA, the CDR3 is TGTGCCAGCAGCCCCAGGGCTCCCCTAGCGGGGGGGCAGGGAGAGCAGTTCTTC.

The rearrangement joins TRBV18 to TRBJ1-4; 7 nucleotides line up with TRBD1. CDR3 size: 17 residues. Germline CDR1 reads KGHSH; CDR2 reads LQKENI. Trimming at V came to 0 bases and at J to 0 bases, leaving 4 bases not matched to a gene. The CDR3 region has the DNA TGTGCCAGCTCACCACCGAACAGGGGTGCAACTAATGAAAAACTGTTTTTT. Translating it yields CASSPPNRGATNEKLFF.

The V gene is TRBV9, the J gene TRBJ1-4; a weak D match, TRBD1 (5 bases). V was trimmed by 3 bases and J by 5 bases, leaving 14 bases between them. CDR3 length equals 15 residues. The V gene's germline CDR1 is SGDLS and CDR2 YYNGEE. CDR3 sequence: CASSATGRVNEKLFF. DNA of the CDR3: TGTGCCAGCAGCGCCACGGGACGGGTGAATGAAAAACTGTTTTTT.

CDR3 loop: CASSSRLTEAFF. CDR3 DNA: TGTGCCAGCAGTTCTAGACTGACTGAAGCTTTCTTT. The gene calls are TRBV11-3 and TRBJ1-1; no clear D. The CDR3 consists of 12 residues. The V and J ends lost 6 bases and 5 bases respectively, with 10 bases between them. The germline V gene has CDR1 SGHNT and CDR2 YENEEA.

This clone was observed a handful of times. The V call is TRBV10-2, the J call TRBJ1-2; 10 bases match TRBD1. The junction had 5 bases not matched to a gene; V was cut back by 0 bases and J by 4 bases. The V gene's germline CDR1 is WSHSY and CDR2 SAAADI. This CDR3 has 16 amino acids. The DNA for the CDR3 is TGCGCCAGCAGTGAGTCGCGGACAGGGGGGGCCTATGGCTACACCTTC. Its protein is CASSESRTGGAYGYTF.

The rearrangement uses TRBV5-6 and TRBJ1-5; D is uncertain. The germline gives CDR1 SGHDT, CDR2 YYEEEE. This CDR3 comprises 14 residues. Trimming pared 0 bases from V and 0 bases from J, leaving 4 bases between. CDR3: CASSLDSSNQPQHF. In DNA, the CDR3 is TGTGCCAGCAGCTTGGACAGTAGCAATCAGCCCCAGCATTTT.

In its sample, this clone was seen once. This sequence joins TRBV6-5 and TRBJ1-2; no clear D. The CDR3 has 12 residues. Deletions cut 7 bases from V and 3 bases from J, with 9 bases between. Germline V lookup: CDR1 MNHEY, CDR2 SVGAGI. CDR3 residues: CASTNRYYGYTF. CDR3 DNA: TGTGCCAGCACCAACCGGTACTATGGCTACACCTTC.

CDR3 nucleotide sequence: TGTGCCAGCAGTCAAGAGAGGGGCCCGGGGCATGAGCAGTTCTTC. Amino acids: CASSQERGPGHEQFF. This rearrangement joins TRBV7-2 to TRBJ2-1; tentatively, D is TRBD1 or TRBD2 (5 bases each). The V and J ends lost 6 bases and 8 bases respectively, with 20 bases between them. This CDR3 is built from 15 residues. The germline V gene encodes CDR1 SGHTA and CDR2 FQGNSA.

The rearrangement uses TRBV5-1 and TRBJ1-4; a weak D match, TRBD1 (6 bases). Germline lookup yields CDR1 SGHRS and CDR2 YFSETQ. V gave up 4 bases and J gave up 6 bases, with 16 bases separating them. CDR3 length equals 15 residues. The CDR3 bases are TGCGCCAGCAGCCGCCTCGGGGGGCGCGATGAAAAACTGTTTTTT. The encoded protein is CASSRLGGRDEKLFF.

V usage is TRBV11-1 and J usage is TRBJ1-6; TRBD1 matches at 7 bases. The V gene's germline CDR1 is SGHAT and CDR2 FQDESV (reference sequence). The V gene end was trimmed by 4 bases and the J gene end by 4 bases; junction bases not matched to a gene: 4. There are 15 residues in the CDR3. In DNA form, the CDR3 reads TGTGCCAGCAGCTCTCCGGGACAGTATAATTCACCCCTCCACTTT. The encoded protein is CASSSPGQYNSPLHF.

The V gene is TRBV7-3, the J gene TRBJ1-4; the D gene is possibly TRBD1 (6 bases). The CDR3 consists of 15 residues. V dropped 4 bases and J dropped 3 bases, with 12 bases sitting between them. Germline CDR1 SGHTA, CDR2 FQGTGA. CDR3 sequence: CASSYTGPANEKLFF. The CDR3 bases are TGTGCCAGCAGCTACACAGGGCCGGCTAATGAAAAACTGTTTTTT.

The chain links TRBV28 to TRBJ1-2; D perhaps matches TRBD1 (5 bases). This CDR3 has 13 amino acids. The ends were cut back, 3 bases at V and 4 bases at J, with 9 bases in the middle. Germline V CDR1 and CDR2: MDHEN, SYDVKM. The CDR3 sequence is CASSFTGTYGYTF. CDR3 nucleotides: TGTGCCAGCAGTTTTACAGGCACCTATGGCTACACCTTC.